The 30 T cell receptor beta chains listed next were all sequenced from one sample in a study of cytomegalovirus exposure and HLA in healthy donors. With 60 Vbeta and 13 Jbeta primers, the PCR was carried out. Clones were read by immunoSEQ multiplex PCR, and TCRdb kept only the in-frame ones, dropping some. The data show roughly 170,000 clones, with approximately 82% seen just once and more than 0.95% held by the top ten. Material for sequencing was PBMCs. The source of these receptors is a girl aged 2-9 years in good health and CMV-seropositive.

CDR3 nucleotides: TGCGCCAGCAGCTGGGACCTAGGACTAGCGGGAGTAAATGAGCAGTTCTTC. Translated: CASSWDLGLAGVNEQFF. The chain joins TRBV5-1 to TRBJ2-1, with 13 positions matching TRBD2. V gave up 3 bases and J gave up 7 bases; unmatched junction bases: 10. The germline V gene has CDR1 SGHRS and CDR2 YFSETQ. The CDR3 has 17 residues.

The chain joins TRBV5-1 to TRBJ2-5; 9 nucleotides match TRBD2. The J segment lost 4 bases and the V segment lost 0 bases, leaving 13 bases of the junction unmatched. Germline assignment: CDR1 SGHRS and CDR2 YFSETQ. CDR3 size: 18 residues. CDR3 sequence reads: CASSLDGREGRGGETQYF. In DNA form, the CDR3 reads TGCGCCAGCAGCTTGGATGGGCGGGAGGGCCGAGGAGGAGAGACCCAGTACTTC.

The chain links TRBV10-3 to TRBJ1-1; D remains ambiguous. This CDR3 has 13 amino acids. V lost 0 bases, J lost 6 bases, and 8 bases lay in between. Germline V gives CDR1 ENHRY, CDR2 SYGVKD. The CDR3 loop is CAISESLRAEAFF. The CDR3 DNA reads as TGTGCCATCAGTGAGTCGTTGAGGGCTGAAGCTTTCTTT.

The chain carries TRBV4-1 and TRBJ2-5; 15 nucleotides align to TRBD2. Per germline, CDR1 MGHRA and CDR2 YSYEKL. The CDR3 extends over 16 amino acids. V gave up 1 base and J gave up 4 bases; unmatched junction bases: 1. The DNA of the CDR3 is TGCGCCAGCAGCCAAGGGACTAGCGGGAGGGTAGAGACCCAGTACTTC. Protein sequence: CASSQGTSGRVETQYF.

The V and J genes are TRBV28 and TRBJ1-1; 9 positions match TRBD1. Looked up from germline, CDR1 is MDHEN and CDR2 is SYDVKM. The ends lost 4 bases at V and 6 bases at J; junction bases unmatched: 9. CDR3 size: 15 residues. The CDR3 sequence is CASSWDREFKAEAFF. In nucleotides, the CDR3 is TGTGCCAGCAGTTGGGACAGGGAGTTTAAGGCTGAAGCTTTCTTT.

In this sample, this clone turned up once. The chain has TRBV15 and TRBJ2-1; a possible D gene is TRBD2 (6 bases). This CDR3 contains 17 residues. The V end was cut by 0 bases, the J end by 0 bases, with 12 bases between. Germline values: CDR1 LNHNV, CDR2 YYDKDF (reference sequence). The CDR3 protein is CATSREKAGDSYNEQFF. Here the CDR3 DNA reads TGTGCCACCAGCAGAGAAAAAGCGGGCGACTCCTACAATGAGCAGTTCTTC.

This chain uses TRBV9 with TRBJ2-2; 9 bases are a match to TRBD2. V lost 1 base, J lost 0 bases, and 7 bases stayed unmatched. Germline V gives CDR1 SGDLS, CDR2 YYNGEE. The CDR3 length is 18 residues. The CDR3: CASSVPTIAGANTGELFF. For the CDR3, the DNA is TGTGCCAGCAGCGTACCTACCATAGCGGGAGCGAACACCGGGGAGCTGTTTTTT.

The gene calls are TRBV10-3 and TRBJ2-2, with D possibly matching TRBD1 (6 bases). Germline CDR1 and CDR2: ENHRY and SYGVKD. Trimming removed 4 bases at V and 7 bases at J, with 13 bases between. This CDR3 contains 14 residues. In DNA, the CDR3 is TGTGCCATCAGTGCCGGGGACACCTTCGGGGAGCTGTTTTTT. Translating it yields CAISAGDTFGELFF.

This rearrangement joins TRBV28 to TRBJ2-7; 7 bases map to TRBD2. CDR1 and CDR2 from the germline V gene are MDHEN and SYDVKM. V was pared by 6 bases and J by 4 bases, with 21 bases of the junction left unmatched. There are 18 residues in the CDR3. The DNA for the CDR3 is TGTGCCAGCAGCTTAAGCCCCTACTTCAGGCGGGAGTGGTACGAGCAGTACTTC. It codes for CASSLSPYFRREWYEQYF.

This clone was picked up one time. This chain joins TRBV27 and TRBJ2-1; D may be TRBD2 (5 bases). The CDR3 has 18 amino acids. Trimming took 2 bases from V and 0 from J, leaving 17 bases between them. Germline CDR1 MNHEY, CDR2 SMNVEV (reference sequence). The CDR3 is CASSLNMDFPSSYNEQFF. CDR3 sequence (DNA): TGTGCCAGCAGTTTAAATATGGACTTTCCCAGCTCCTACAATGAGCAGTTCTTC.

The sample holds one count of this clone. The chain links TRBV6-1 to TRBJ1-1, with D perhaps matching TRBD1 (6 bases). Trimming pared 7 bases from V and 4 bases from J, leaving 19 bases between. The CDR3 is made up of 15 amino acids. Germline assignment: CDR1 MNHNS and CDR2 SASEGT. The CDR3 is CASTCGTGFATEAFF. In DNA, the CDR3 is TGTGCCAGCACGTGCGGTACAGGGTTCGCCACTGAAGCTTTCTTT.

This CDR3 is CASSAGLAGGAYEQFF. The DNA for the CDR3 is TGTGCCAGCAGCGCCGGACTAGCGGGAGGGGCCTATGAGCAGTTCTTC. The gene calls are TRBV9 and TRBJ2-1, with 15 bases identical to TRBD2. V lost 3 bases to trimming and J lost 8 bases; unmatched junction nucleotides: 6. Looked up from germline, CDR1 is SGDLS and CDR2 is YYNGEE. CDR3 length equals 16 residues.

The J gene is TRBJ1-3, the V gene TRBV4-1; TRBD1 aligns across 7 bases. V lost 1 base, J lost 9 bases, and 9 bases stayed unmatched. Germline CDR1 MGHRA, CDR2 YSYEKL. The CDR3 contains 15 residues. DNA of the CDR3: TGCGCCAGCAGCCAAGCGGCAGGGGGGTTAAGCACCATATATTTT. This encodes CASSQAAGGLSTIYF.

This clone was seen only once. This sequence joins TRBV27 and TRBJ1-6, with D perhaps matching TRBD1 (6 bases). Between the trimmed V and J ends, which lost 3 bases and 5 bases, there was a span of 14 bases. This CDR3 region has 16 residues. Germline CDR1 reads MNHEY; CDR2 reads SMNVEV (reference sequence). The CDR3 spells CASSFRGGKNNSPLHF. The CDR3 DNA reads TGTGCCAGCAGTTTTAGGGGGGGGAAGAATAATTCACCCCTCCACTTT.

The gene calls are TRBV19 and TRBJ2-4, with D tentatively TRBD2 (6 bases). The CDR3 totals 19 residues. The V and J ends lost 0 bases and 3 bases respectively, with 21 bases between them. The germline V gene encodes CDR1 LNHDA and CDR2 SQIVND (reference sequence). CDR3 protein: CASSIDAGLYQLFKNIQYF. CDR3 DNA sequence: TGTGCCAGTAGTATAGATGCGGGACTTTACCAACTTTTCAAAAACATTCAGTACTTC.

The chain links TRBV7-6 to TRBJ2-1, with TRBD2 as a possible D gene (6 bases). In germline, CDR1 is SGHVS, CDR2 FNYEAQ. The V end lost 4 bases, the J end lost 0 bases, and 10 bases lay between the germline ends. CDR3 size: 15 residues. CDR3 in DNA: TGTGCCAGCAGCTCTAGCGTCGGCTCCTACAATGAGCAGTTCTTC. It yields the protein CASSSSVGSYNEQFF.

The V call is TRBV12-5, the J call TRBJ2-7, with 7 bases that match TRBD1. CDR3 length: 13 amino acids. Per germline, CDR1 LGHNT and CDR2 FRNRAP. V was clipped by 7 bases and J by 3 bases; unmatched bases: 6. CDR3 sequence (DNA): TGTGCTAGTGCACCGGGACAGCACTACGAGCAGTACTTC. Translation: CASAPGQHYEQYF.

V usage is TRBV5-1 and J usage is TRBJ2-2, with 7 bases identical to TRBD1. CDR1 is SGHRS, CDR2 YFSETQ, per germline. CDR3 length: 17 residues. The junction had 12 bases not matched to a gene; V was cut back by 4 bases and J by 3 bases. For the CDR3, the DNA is TGCGCCAGCAGCAGGAACAGGGGTTCGGAGTACACCGGGGAGCTGTTTTTT. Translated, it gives CASSRNRGSEYTGELFF.

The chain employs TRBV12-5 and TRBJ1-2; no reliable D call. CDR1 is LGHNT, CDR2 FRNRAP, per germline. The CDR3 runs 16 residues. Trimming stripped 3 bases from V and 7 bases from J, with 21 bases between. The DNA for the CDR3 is TGTGCTAGTGGTTTTGTCTGGGATGAGGGCCCCTCTGGCTACACCTTC. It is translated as CASGFVWDEGPSGYTF.

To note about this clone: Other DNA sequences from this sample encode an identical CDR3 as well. The chain's CDR3 is CASSLGGGGRAVMETQYF. CDR3 sequence (DNA): TGTGCCAGCAGCTTAGGTGGGGGCGGGAGGGCCGTTATGGAGACCCAGTACTTC. The J gene is TRBJ2-5, the V gene TRBV7-9, with 9 bases identical to TRBD2. With V trimmed by 1 base and J by 5 bases, 14 bases remained unmatched. In germline, CDR1 is SEHNR, CDR2 FQNEAQ (reference sequence). This CDR3 is 18 amino acids long.

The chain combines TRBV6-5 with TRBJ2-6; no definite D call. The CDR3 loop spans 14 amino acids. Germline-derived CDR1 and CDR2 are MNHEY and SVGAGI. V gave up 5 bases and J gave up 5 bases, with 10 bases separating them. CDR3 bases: TGTGCCAGCAGTAGCTATACTTGGGCCAACGTCCTGACTTTC. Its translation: CASSSYTWANVLTF.

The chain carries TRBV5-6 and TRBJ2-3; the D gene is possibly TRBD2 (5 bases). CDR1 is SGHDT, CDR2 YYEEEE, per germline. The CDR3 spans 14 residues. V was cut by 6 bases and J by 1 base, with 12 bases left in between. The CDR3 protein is CASTPGIRTDTQYF. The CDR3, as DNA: TGTGCCAGCACCCCGGGGATCCGCACAGATACGCAGTATTTT.

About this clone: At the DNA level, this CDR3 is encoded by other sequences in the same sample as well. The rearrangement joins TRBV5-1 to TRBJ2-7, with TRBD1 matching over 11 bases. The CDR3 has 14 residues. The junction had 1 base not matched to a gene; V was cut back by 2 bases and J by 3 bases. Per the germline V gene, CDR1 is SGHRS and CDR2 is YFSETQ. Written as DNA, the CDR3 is TGCGCCAGCAGCTTAGGGACAGGGGGCTACGAGCAGTACTTC. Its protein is CASSLGTGGYEQYF. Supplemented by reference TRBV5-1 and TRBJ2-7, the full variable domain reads KAGVTQTPRYLIKTRGQQVTLSCSPISGHRSVSWYQQTPGQGLQFLFEYFSETQRNKGNFPGRFSGRQFSNSRSEMNVSTLELGDSALYLCASSLGTGGYEQYFGPGTRLTVT.

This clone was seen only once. In DNA form, the CDR3 reads TGTGCCAGCAGTGATTTTGGACTAGCGGGTACCTACAATGAGCAGTTCTTC. Encoded protein: CASSDFGLAGTYNEQFF. The chain combines TRBV25-1 with TRBJ2-1; 11 bases map to TRBD2. CDR1 is MGHDK and CDR2 is SYGVNS in the germline V gene. The V segment lost 3 bases and the J segment 2 bases; nucleotides outside the gene matches: 6. The CDR3 totals 17 residues.

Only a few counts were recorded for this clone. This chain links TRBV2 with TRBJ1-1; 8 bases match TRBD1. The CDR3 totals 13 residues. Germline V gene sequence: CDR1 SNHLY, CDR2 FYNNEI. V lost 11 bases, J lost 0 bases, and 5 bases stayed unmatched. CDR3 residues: CADRGSMNTEAFF. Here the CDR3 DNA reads TGTGCCGACAGGGGTTCGATGAACACTGAAGCTTTCTTT. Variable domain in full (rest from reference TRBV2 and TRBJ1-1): EPEVTQTPSHQVTQMGQEVILRCVPISNHLYFYWYRQILGQKVEFLVSFYNNEISEKSEIFDDQFSVERPDGSNFTLKIRSTKLEDSAMYFCADRGSMNTEAFFGQGTRLTVV.

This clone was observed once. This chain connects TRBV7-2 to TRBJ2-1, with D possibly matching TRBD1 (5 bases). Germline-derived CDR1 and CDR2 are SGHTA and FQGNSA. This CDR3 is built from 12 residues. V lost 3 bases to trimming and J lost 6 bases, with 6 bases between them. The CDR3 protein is CASSFQGNEQFF. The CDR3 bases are TGTGCCAGCAGCTTCCAGGGCAATGAGCAGTTCTTC.

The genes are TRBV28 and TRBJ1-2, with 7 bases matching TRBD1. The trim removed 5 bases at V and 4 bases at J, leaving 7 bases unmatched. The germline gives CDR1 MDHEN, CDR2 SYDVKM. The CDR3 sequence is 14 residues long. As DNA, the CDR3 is TGTGCCAGCAGTCCGACGGGACAGATCTATGGCTACACCTTC. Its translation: CASSPTGQIYGYTF.

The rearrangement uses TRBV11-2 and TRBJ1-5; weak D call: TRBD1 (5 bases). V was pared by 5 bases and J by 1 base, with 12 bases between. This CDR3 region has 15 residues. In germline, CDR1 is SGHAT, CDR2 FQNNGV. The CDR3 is CASSVQGLSNQPQHF. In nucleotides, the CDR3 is TGTGCCAGCAGCGTTCAGGGTTTAAGCAATCAGCCCCAGCATTTT.

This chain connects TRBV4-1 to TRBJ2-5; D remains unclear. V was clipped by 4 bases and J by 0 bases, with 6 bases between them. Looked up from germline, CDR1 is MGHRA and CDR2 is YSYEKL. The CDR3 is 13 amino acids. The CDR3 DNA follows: TGCGCCAGCAGCCCTAGGTACCAAGAGACCCAGTACTTC. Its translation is CASSPRYQETQYF.

In DNA form, the CDR3 reads TGCGCCAGCAGCCCGGGACAGTTGGGCGCTGAAGCTTTCTTT. Its protein product is CASSPGQLGAEAFF. The chain employs TRBV5-1 and TRBJ1-1, with TRBD1 identical over 7 bases. V shed 4 bases and J 6 bases; nucleotides not matched to a gene: 9. The V gene's germline CDR1 is SGHRS and CDR2 YFSETQ. This CDR3 comprises 14 residues.